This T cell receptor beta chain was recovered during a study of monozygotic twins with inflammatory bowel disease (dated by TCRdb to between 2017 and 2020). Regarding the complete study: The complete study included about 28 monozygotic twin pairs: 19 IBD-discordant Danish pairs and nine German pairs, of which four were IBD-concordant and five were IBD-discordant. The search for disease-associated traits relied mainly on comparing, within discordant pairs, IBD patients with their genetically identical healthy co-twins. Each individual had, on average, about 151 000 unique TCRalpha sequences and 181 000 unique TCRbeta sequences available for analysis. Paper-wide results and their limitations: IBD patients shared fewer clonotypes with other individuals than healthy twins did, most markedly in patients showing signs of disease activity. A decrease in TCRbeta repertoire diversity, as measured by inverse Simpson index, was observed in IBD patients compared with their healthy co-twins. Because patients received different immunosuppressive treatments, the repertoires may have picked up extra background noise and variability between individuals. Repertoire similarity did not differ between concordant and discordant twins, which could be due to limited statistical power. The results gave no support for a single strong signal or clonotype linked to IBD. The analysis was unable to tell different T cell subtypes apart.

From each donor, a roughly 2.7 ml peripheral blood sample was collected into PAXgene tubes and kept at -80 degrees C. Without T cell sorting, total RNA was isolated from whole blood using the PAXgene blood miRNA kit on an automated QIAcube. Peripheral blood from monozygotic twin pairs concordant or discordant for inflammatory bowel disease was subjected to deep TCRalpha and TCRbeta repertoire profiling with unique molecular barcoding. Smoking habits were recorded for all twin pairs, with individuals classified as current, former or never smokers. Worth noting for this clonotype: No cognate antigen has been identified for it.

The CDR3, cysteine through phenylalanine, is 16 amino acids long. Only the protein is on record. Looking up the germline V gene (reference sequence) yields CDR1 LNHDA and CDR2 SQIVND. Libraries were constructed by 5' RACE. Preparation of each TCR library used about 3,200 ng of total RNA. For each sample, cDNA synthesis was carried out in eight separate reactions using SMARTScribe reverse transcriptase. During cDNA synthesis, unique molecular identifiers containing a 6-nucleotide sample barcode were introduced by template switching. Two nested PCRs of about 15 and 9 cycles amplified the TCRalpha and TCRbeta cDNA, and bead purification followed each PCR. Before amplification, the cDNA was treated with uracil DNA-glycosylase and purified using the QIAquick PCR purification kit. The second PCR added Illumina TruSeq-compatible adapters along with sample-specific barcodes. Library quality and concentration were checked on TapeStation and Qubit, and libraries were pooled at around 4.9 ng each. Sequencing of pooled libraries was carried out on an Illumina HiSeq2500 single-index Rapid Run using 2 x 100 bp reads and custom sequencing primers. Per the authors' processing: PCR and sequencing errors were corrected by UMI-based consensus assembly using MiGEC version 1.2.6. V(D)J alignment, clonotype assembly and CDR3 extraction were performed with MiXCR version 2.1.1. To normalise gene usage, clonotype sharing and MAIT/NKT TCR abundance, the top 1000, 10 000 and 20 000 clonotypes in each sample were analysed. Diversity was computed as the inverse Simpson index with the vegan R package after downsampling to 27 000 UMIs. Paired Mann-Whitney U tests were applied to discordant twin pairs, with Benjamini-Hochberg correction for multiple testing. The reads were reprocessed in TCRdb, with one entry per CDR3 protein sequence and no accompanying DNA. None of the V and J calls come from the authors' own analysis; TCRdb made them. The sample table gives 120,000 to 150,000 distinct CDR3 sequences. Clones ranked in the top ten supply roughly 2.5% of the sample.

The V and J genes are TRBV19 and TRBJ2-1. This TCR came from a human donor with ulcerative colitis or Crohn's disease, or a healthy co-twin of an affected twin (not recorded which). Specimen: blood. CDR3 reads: CASSQLEGSSYNEQFF.